These T cell receptor beta chains were read from a single sample in a study of blood T cells in healthy people across ages. Using its own MiXCR run on the 5' RACE reads, TCRdb lists one record per CDR3 protein. This sample yields around 1,800,000 distinct CDR3 sequences, of which 35% to 50% are seen a single time; approximately 22% belongs to the top ten. The specimen sequenced was blood. The receptors stem from a human donor in good health. Each CDR3 is given with its conserved first and last residue. D genes are given only for firm matches. Size tells how often a clone was seen (once, few, many) or the class of an expanded clone, and some rows leave it out.

clone_size d_call j_call v_call cdr3_nt cdr3_aa
NA NA TRBJ2-7 TRBV7-9 TGTGCCAGCCAAGTCGACGGAGGTTTCTACGAGCAGTACTTC CASQVDGGFYEQYF
NA NA TRBJ2-3 TRBV2 TGTGCCAGCAGTGGACCCGGGGGCACAGATACGCAGTATTTT CASSGPGGTDTQYF
few TRBD1 TRBJ2-7 TRBV7-8 TGTGCCAGCAGCTCCGGACAGGGGGCTGGCGGGCAGTACTTC CASSSGQGAGGQYF
few TRBD1 TRBJ1-4 TRBV7-9 TGTGCCAGCAGCTTCCCGGGACAGGTGGATGAAAAACTGTTTTTT CASSFPGQVDEKLFF
NA TRBD2 TRBJ2-1 TRBV24-1 TGTGCCACCAGTGATCGAGACGGGAGGTTGTCGGGAGATGAGCAGTTCTTC CATSDRDGRLSGDEQFF
NA NA TRBJ2-1 TRBV14 TGTGCCAGCAGCCAAAGGAGGGGCTACGACAATGAGCAGTTCTTC CASSQRRGYDNEQFF
NA TRBD2 TRBJ2-5 TRBV9 TGTGCCAGCAGCGCCTTAGCGGGGGTAGAGACCCAGTACTTC CASSALAGVETQYF
NA NA TRBJ1-1 TRBV12-3/TRBV12-4 TGTGCCAGCAGTTCCCTTGCGGGGACCTACACTGAAGCTTTCTTT CASSSLAGTYTEAFF
few NA TRBJ1-1 TRBV7-2 TGTGCCAGCAGCTTTGGACGGGCTGAAGCTTTCTTT CASSFGRAEAFF
few NA TRBJ2-3 TRBV5-1 TGCGCCAGCAGCTCCGCCCGGGGGGCCTCCACAGATACGCAGTATTTT CASSSARGASTDTQYF
few TRBD1 TRBJ1-2 TRBV7-9 TGTGCCAGCAGGAACACGAGAGGGACAGGGGGCACGGTGGATGGCTACACCTTC CASRNTRGTGGTVDGYTF
NA NA TRBJ1-5 TRBV5-5 TGTGCCAGCAGCTCCTCCCTAACCGGCCAGCCCCAGCATTTT CASSSSLTGQPQHF
NA NA TRBJ2-6 TRBV4-3 TGCGCCAGCAGCCAAGATATAGGGATATCTGGGGCCAACGTCCTGACTTTC CASSQDIGISGANVLTF